This T cell receptor beta chain is from a study of T-cell reconstitution after alpha-beta-depleted transplantation in children (dated by TCRdb to the mid-2010s). About the investigation overall: Using TCR repertoire profiling, the study quantitatively followed how T-cell immune reconstitution unfolded in children after TCRalphabeta/CD19-depleted allogeneic hematopoietic cell transplantation.

The CDR3 spans 17 residues, from the cysteine through the phenylalanine. Just CDR3 DNA is preserved here, 51 bases in frame from base 1. Compared with germline, V lacks 2 bases and J lacks 4 bases; bases without a gene match: 11. This clonotype occurred many times. The target of this receptor is not known. Nothing much larger sits one base from this clone, and base qualities are not available. The library was built by means of PCR. TCRdb records Illumina HiSeq 2500 as the sequencer. TCR libraries were prepared with molecular barcoding, using unique molecular identifiers to normalize TCRbeta repertoire quantification. The public reads were reprocessed in TCRdb via fastp at Q25 and MiXCR, keeping in-frame beta chains. Rows merge per CDR3 protein into single entries with the most common DNA and genes. This sample is represented by 150,000 to 200,000 distinct CDR3 sequences; about 6.8% of them were singletons. About 2.9% of the sample is taken by the ten largest.

Recombination connected TRBV12-3 or TRBV12-4 to TRBJ2-5; 9 nucleotides in the junction match TRBD1. The TCR originated in a human donor who donated a stem cell graft to a child with Wiskott-Aldrich syndrome. The sequencing used PBMCs from the stem cell graft donor, collected from the stem cell graft. The CDR3 protein sequence reads: CASSLRLGDRVLETQYF. The sequenced DNA: TGTGCCAGCAGTTTAAGGCTTGGGGACAGGGTGCTAGAGACCCAGTACTTC.